The rows below give T cell receptor beta chains drawn from one sample of a study of blood T cells in healthy people across ages. TCRdb re-called the 5' RACE reads with MiXCR, one entry per CDR3 protein. Altogether 1.6 million or so distinct CDR3 sequences are present, roughly a third being singletons, with the ten largest covering around 10%. Sequenced sample: blood. Receptor source: a woman aged 25-40 years in good health. CDR3s include the opening cysteine and the closing phenylalanine or tryptophan. The D gene is left open where the match is weak. Not all rows give a size; the values are once, few, many and, for expanded clones, a class.

d_call: NA; clone_size: once; j_call: TRBJ2-5; v_call: TRBV27; cdr3_aa: CAGSRIFQQETQYF; cdr3_nt: TGTGCCGGCAGCCGGATTTTCCAACAAGAGACCCAGTACTTC
d_call: NA; clone_size: NA; j_call: TRBJ1-1; v_call: TRBV7-6; cdr3_aa: CASRGSGNTEAFF; cdr3_nt: TGTGCCAGCCGGGGTTCCGGCAACACTGAAGCTTTCTTT
d_call: NA; clone_size: NA; j_call: TRBJ1-4; v_call: TRBV4-2; cdr3_aa: CASSQGDRFTNEKLFF; cdr3_nt: TGTGCCAGCAGCCAAGGAGACAGATTTACAAATGAAAAACTGTTTTTT
d_call: NA; clone_size: few; j_call: TRBJ2-4; v_call: TRBV6-6; cdr3_aa: CASSYEPEGSGNIQYF; cdr3_nt: TGTGCCAGCAGTTACGAGCCGGAGGGTTCGGGAAACATTCAGTACTTC
d_call: NA; clone_size: few; j_call: TRBJ1-2; v_call: TRBV20-1; cdr3_aa: CSASPAGSHGYTF; cdr3_nt: TGCAGTGCTAGCCCAGCGGGTAGCCACGGCTACACCTTC
d_call: NA; clone_size: many; j_call: TRBJ2-5; v_call: TRBV29-1; cdr3_aa: CSVEGLGHETQYF; cdr3_nt: TGCAGCGTTGAAGGACTAGGCCACGAGACCCAGTACTTC
d_call: NA; clone_size: few; j_call: TRBJ2-7; v_call: TRBV7-6; cdr3_aa: CASSPVEGLSYEQYF; cdr3_nt: TGTGCCAGCAGCCCGGTTGAGGGCCTCTCCTACGAGCAGTACTTC
d_call: NA; clone_size: NA; j_call: TRBJ1-5; v_call: TRBV5-6; cdr3_aa: CASSLWGPNQPQHF; cdr3_nt: TGTGCCAGCAGCCTGTGGGGTCCCAATCAGCCCCAGCATTTT
d_call: TRBD2; clone_size: few; j_call: TRBJ2-7; v_call: TRBV11-1; cdr3_aa: CASSLWRGGSYEQYF; cdr3_nt: TGTGCCAGCAGCTTATGGCGCGGGGGTTCCTACGAGCAGTACTTC
d_call: NA; clone_size: few; j_call: TRBJ2-2; v_call: TRBV20-1; cdr3_aa: CSASSPNTGELFF; cdr3_nt: TGCAGTGCTAGTTCTCCGAACACCGGGGAGCTGTTTTTT
d_call: NA; clone_size: few; j_call: TRBJ2-1; v_call: TRBV7-2; cdr3_aa: CASSLSAVYYNEQFF; cdr3_nt: TGTGCCAGCAGCTTATCAGCGGTCTACTACAATGAGCAGTTCTTC
d_call: NA; clone_size: NA; j_call: TRBJ2-5; v_call: TRBV6-2/TRBV6-3; cdr3_aa: CASFLGAGARETQYF; cdr3_nt: TGTGCCAGCTTCTTAGGGGCAGGGGCGAGAGAGACCCAGTACTTC
d_call: NA; clone_size: NA; j_call: TRBJ1-1; v_call: TRBV12-3/TRBV12-4; cdr3_aa: CASSLDGLSTEAFF; cdr3_nt: TGTGCCAGCAGCCTGGACGGGTTGAGCACTGAAGCTTTCTTT
d_call: TRBD2; clone_size: NA; j_call: TRBJ2-1; v_call: TRBV6-2/TRBV6-3; cdr3_aa: CASSYSRTAGGSYNEQFF; cdr3_nt: TGTGCCAGCAGTTACTCCAGAACAGCGGGAGGTTCCTACAATGAGCAGTTCTTC
d_call: NA; clone_size: NA; j_call: TRBJ1-5; v_call: TRBV30; cdr3_aa: CAWSELRSNQPQHF; cdr3_nt: TGTGCCTGGAGCGAGCTACGGAGCAATCAGCCCCAGCATTTT
d_call: NA; clone_size: NA; j_call: TRBJ2-5; v_call: TRBV19; cdr3_aa: CASSIWGEETQYF; cdr3_nt: TGTGCCAGTAGTATTTGGGGAGAAGAGACCCAGTACTTC
d_call: TRBD2; clone_size: NA; j_call: TRBJ2-3; v_call: TRBV20-1; cdr3_aa: CSASNLAGGQGDTQYF; cdr3_nt: TGCAGTGCTAGTAACCTAGCGGGGGGGCAGGGAGATACGCAGTATTTT
d_call: NA; clone_size: NA; j_call: TRBJ1-6; v_call: TRBV12-3/TRBV12-4; cdr3_aa: CASSMGGVYNSPLHF; cdr3_nt: TGTGCCAGCAGTATGGGGGGGGTCTATAATTCACCCCTCCACTTT
d_call: TRBD2; clone_size: few; j_call: TRBJ2-3; v_call: TRBV5-1; cdr3_aa: CASSVPSGVSTDTQYF; cdr3_nt: TGCGCCAGCAGCGTACCTAGCGGGGTGAGCACAGATACGCAGTATTTT
d_call: NA; clone_size: NA; j_call: TRBJ2-2; v_call: TRBV7-2; cdr3_aa: CASSSYLQINTGELFF; cdr3_nt: TGTGCCAGCAGCTCCTACCTCCAGATTAACACCGGGGAGCTGTTTTTT
d_call: NA; clone_size: NA; j_call: TRBJ1-4; v_call: TRBV20-1; cdr3_aa: CSARDRDEATNEKLFF; cdr3_nt: TGCAGTGCTAGAGATAGGGACGAAGCAACTAATGAAAAACTGTTTTTT
d_call: NA; clone_size: NA; j_call: TRBJ2-5; v_call: TRBV6-1; cdr3_aa: CASSPGAASPLDQETQYF; cdr3_nt: TGTGCCAGCAGTCCGGGGGCGGCTTCCCCTCTAGATCAAGAGACCCAGTACTTC
d_call: TRBD1; clone_size: few; j_call: TRBJ2-1; v_call: TRBV6-1; cdr3_aa: CASSEGGYRGLVNEQFF; cdr3_nt: TGTGCCAGCAGTGAAGGAGGTTACAGGGGTCTGGTTAATGAGCAGTTCTTC
d_call: NA; clone_size: few; j_call: TRBJ2-7; v_call: TRBV4-2; cdr3_aa: CASSPRLTGYEQYF; cdr3_nt: TGTGCCAGCAGCCCTAGACTTACGGGCTACGAGCAGTACTTC
d_call: NA; clone_size: NA; j_call: TRBJ1-1; v_call: TRBV6-2/TRBV6-3; cdr3_aa: CAGSLTVNTEAFF; cdr3_nt: TGTGCCGGCAGTCTAACAGTGAACACTGAAGCTTTCTTT
d_call: NA; clone_size: NA; j_call: TRBJ1-2; v_call: TRBV11-2; cdr3_aa: CASSLGVGSYYGYTF; cdr3_nt: TGTGCCAGCAGCTTGGGCGTGGGCAGCTACTATGGCTACACCTTC
d_call: NA; clone_size: NA; j_call: TRBJ2-7; v_call: TRBV6-5; cdr3_aa: CAAGRSLDGEQYF; cdr3_nt: TGTGCCGCTGGGAGGTCACTAGATGGCGAGCAGTACTTC
d_call: NA; clone_size: few; j_call: TRBJ2-6; v_call: TRBV7-9; cdr3_aa: CASSSSRVPGANVLTF; cdr3_nt: TGTGCCAGCAGCTCCAGCAGGGTACCGGGGGCCAACGTCCTGACTTTC
d_call: TRBD2; clone_size: NA; j_call: TRBJ2-2; v_call: TRBV20-1; cdr3_aa: CSARSSGRIHTGELFF; cdr3_nt: TGCAGTGCTAGAAGTAGCGGGAGGATTCACACCGGGGAGCTGTTTTTT
d_call: NA; clone_size: NA; j_call: TRBJ2-7; v_call: TRBV20-1; cdr3_aa: CSARTELITYEQYF; cdr3_nt: TGCAGTGCCCGGACCGAACTAATTACCTACGAGCAGTACTTC
d_call: NA; clone_size: many; j_call: TRBJ2-5; v_call: TRBV20-1; cdr3_aa: CSARAEGRRDQETQYF; cdr3_nt: TGCAGTGCTAGAGCGGAAGGGAGACGAGACCAAGAGACCCAGTACTTC
d_call: NA; clone_size: NA; j_call: TRBJ1-4; v_call: TRBV6-6; cdr3_aa: CASRPQGIEKLFF; cdr3_nt: TGTGCCAGCAGACCACAGGGAATCGAAAAACTGTTTTTT
d_call: NA; clone_size: few; j_call: TRBJ1-2; v_call: TRBV7-2; cdr3_aa: CASSSGTISGYTF; cdr3_nt: TGTGCCAGCAGCTCAGGGACAATCTCTGGCTACACCTTC
d_call: TRBD2; clone_size: NA; j_call: TRBJ2-7; v_call: TRBV3-1; cdr3_aa: CASSQDIASGLTYEQYF; cdr3_nt: TGTGCCAGCAGCCAAGATATAGCTAGCGGGCTAACTTACGAGCAGTACTTC
d_call: NA; clone_size: few; j_call: TRBJ2-7; v_call: TRBV29-1; cdr3_aa: CSVEDGEGASYEQYF; cdr3_nt: TGCAGCGTTGAAGATGGAGAAGGGGCTTCCTACGAGCAGTACTTC
d_call: NA; clone_size: many; j_call: TRBJ2-1; v_call: TRBV7-2; cdr3_aa: CASSSPAGRFDEQFF; cdr3_nt: TGTGCCAGCAGCTCCCCAGCTGGGAGGTTTGATGAGCAGTTCTTC
d_call: TRBD1; clone_size: NA; j_call: TRBJ2-6; v_call: TRBV4-1; cdr3_aa: CASSLDGTGGKANVLTF; cdr3_nt: TGCGCCAGCAGCCTAGACGGGACAGGGGGCAAGGCCAACGTCCTGACTTTC
d_call: NA; clone_size: many; j_call: TRBJ2-5; v_call: TRBV7-2; cdr3_aa: CASSLRGPETQYF; cdr3_nt: TGTGCCAGCAGTTTGAGGGGACCAGAGACCCAGTACTTC
d_call: TRBD1; clone_size: NA; j_call: TRBJ2-1; v_call: TRBV28; cdr3_aa: CASKQRTGTPFF; cdr3_nt: TGTGCCAGCAAACAAAGGACAGGGACCCCGTTCTTC
d_call: NA; clone_size: many; j_call: TRBJ2-3; v_call: TRBV5-6; cdr3_aa: CASSSLQESGTDTQYF; cdr3_nt: TGTGCCAGCAGCTCTCTACAGGAGTCGGGCACAGATACGCAGTATTTT
d_call: TRBD2; clone_size: NA; j_call: TRBJ2-7; v_call: TRBV28; cdr3_aa: CASSAPLAGVHEQYF; cdr3_nt: TGTGCCAGCAGTGCACCACTAGCGGGAGTACACGAGCAGTACTTC
d_call: NA; clone_size: NA; j_call: TRBJ1-5; v_call: TRBV28; cdr3_aa: CASSLPQGSNQPQHF; cdr3_nt: TGTGCCAGCAGTTTACCTCAGGGTAGCAATCAGCCCCAGCATTTT
d_call: NA; clone_size: NA; j_call: TRBJ2-1; v_call: TRBV3-1; cdr3_aa: CASGLGGNNEQFF; cdr3_nt: TGTGCCTCCGGGCTAGGTGGCAACAATGAGCAGTTCTTC
d_call: TRBD1; clone_size: few; j_call: TRBJ1-2; v_call: TRBV5-6; cdr3_aa: CASRRIPGQGADYGYTF; cdr3_nt: TGTGCCAGCAGGAGAATCCCGGGACAGGGGGCCGACTATGGCTACACCTTC
d_call: NA; clone_size: NA; j_call: TRBJ2-5; v_call: TRBV14; cdr3_aa: CASSQEAVARGQETQYF; cdr3_nt: TGTGCCAGCAGCCAAGAGGCGGTTGCCAGGGGCCAAGAGACCCAGTACTTC
d_call: NA; clone_size: NA; j_call: TRBJ2-5; v_call: TRBV30; cdr3_aa: CACSRRGGGETQYF; cdr3_nt: TGTGCCTGTTCAAGACGCGGGGGCGGAGAGACCCAGTACTTC
d_call: NA; clone_size: NA; j_call: TRBJ2-5; v_call: TRBV3-1; cdr3_aa: CASHQSRGGGETQYF; cdr3_nt: TGTGCCAGCCACCAGTCAAGAGGGGGGGGAGAGACCCAGTACTTC
d_call: TRBD2; clone_size: NA; j_call: TRBJ2-5; v_call: TRBV5-6; cdr3_aa: CASSLEGTTLQETQYF; cdr3_nt: TGTGCCAGCAGCTTGGAAGGGACTACCCTTCAAGAGACCCAGTACTTC
d_call: NA; clone_size: NA; j_call: TRBJ1-4; v_call: TRBV7-9; cdr3_aa: CASSLGVGEKLFF; cdr3_nt: TGTGCCAGCAGCTTAGGTGTTGGTGAAAAACTGTTTTTT
d_call: NA; clone_size: few; j_call: TRBJ2-1; v_call: TRBV20-1; cdr3_aa: CSARDIGAIYNEQFF; cdr3_nt: TGCAGTGCTAGAGATATCGGGGCCATCTACAATGAGCAGTTCTTC
d_call: TRBD1; clone_size: few; j_call: TRBJ2-7; v_call: TRBV6-6; cdr3_aa: CASRSRDRTTEQYF; cdr3_nt: TGTGCCAGCAGAAGCCGGGACAGGACTACCGAGCAGTACTTC
d_call: NA; clone_size: NA; j_call: TRBJ1-1; v_call: TRBV4-1; cdr3_aa: CASSHADRDTEAFF; cdr3_nt: TGCGCCAGCAGCCACGCAGACCGGGACACTGAAGCTTTCTTT
d_call: TRBD2; clone_size: NA; j_call: TRBJ2-5; v_call: TRBV27; cdr3_aa: CASSPQPPTSGQETQYF; cdr3_nt: TGTGCCAGCAGTCCGCAACCACCAACTAGCGGACAAGAGACCCAGTACTTC
d_call: NA; clone_size: few; j_call: TRBJ2-7; v_call: TRBV6-2/TRBV6-3; cdr3_aa: CASSTPGRKKYEQYF; cdr3_nt: TGTGCCAGCAGTACCCCGGGACGGAAAAAATACGAGCAGTACTTC
d_call: NA; clone_size: NA; j_call: TRBJ2-7; v_call: TRBV21-1; cdr3_aa: CASSAPGHGRDYEQYF; cdr3_nt: TGTGCCAGCAGCGCTCCGGGCCACGGTCGGGACTACGAGCAGTACTTC
d_call: TRBD1; clone_size: NA; j_call: TRBJ1-1; v_call: TRBV5-5; cdr3_aa: CASSWTGGPTEAFF; cdr3_nt: TGTGCCAGCAGCTGGACAGGGGGCCCCACTGAAGCTTTCTTT
d_call: TRBD2; clone_size: NA; j_call: TRBJ2-1; v_call: TRBV27; cdr3_aa: CASNRGILRGRAGNEQFF; cdr3_nt: TGTGCCAGCAATCGGGGAATTTTGCGCGGGAGGGCCGGTAATGAGCAGTTCTTC
d_call: NA; clone_size: few; j_call: TRBJ2-5; v_call: TRBV18; cdr3_aa: CASSPAQGGKETQYF; cdr3_nt: TGTGCCAGCTCACCGGCCCAGGGCGGGAAGGAGACCCAGTACTTC
d_call: NA; clone_size: few; j_call: TRBJ1-2; v_call: TRBV10-2; cdr3_aa: CASSETSGAPYGYTF; cdr3_nt: TGCGCCAGCAGTGAGACTTCCGGGGCCCCCTATGGCTACACCTTC
d_call: NA; clone_size: few; j_call: TRBJ1-2; v_call: TRBV2; cdr3_aa: CASSEGTRGGSYGYTF; cdr3_nt: TGTGCCAGCAGTGAAGGGACAAGGGGGGGCAGCTATGGCTACACCTTC